This TCR beta chain emerged from a study of cytomegalovirus exposure and HLA in healthy donors. Study observations and caveats: Some TCR beta chains (over 150 of them) were listed as cytomegalovirus-associated. In a later analysis, productive TCRs from donors in an Asian-associated ancestry cluster reportedly carried fewer N-insertions than the cohort mean.

This clone was seen a few times. Its target is unknown. The length of the CDR3 is 15 residues. Germline V lookup: CDR1 MDHEN, CDR2 SYDVKM. The trim removed 4 bases at V and 4 bases at J, leaving 7 bases unmatched. The PCR had 60 Vbeta and 13 Jbeta primers. The repertoire was sequenced with immunoSEQ multiplex PCR; TCRdb's copy has only in-frame clones and lacks some. This repertoire shows 100,000 or so clones, roughly 63% found once; its top ten account for 6% to 6.5%. The rearrangement uses TRBV28 and TRBJ2-1, with 7 bases identical to TRBD2. The origin of this receptor is a woman under 40 in good health and CMV-seronegative. What was sequenced was PBMCs. CDR3 protein: CASSSAGEGYNEQFF. The CDR3, as DNA: TGTGCCAGCAGTTCGGCGGGAGAAGGTTACAATGAGCAGTTCTTC.